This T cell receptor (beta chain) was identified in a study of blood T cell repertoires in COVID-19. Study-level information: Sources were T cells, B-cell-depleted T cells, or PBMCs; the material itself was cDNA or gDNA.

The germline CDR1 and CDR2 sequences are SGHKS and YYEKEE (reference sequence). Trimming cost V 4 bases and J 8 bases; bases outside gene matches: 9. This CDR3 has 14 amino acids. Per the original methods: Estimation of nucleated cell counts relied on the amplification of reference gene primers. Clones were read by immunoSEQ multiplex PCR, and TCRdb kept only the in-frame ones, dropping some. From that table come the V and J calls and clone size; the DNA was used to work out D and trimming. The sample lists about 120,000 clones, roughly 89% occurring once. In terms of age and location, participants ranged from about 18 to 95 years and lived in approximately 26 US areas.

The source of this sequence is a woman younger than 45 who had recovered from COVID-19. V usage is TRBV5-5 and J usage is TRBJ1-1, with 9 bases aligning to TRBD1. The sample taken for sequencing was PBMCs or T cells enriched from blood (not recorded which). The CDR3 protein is CASSAEQGAWEAFF. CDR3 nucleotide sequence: TGTGCCAGCAGCGCTGAACAGGGGGCATGGGAAGCTTTCTTT.